Below are 5 T cell receptor beta chains sequenced from a single sample in a study of Ad26.COV2.S vaccination and SARS-CoV-2 variants. Some clones are missing from TCRdb's copy, which holds only in-frame ones; the method was immunoSEQ multiplex PCR. Among around 270,000 clones listed, around nine tenths were seen once. Stated treatment: approximately 18 received Ad26.COV2.S at low or high dose, single or two shots; 5 received placebo; per-sample allocation not given. Following the first vaccine or placebo injection, samples were taken on day 63. The sequencing used peripheral blood, collected in a trial of Ad26.COV2.S vaccine versus placebo. The receptor set was obtained from a person between 18 and 59 years old who received the Ad26.COV2.S COVID-19 vaccine or a placebo.

This rearrangement joins TRBV7-9 to TRBJ1-2; the D gene is possibly TRBD1 (5 bases). V was pared by 1 base and J by 1 base, with 13 bases between. The V gene's germline CDR1 is SEHNR and CDR2 FQNEAQ (reference sequence). The CDR3 loop spans 16 amino acids. The CDR3 here is CASSLVGTGINYGYTF. CDR3 DNA: TGTGCCAGCAGCTTAGTAGGTACAGGTATTAACTATGGCTACACCTTC.

The chain carries TRBV5-1 and TRBJ2-7, with TRBD1 identical over 12 bases. This CDR3 is 15 amino acids long. V trimming: 3 bases; J trimming: 2 bases; junction bases outside the gene matches: 3. In germline, CDR1 is SGHRS, CDR2 YFSETQ. CDR3: CASSWGTGGAYEQYF. In DNA, the CDR3 is TGCGCCAGCAGCTGGGGGACAGGGGGCGCCTACGAGCAGTACTTC. The full variable domain, its missing parts supplied by reference TRBV5-1 and TRBJ2-7, is KAGVTQTPRYLIKTRGQQVTLSCSPISGHRSVSWYQQTPGQGLQFLFEYFSETQRNKGNFPGRFSGRQFSNSRSEMNVSTLELGDSALYLCASSWGTGGAYEQYFGPGTRLTVT.

The chain combines TRBV4-1 with TRBJ2-1; possibly TRBD2 for D (5 bases). This CDR3 comprises 13 residues. The V gene lost 5 bases and the J gene lost 6 bases, with 11 bases spanning the gap. The V gene's germline CDR1 is MGHRA and CDR2 YSYEKL. The CDR3 bases are TGCGCCAGCAGCTTGCGGACTCTCAATGAGCAGTTCTTC. Its translation is CASSLRTLNEQFF.

This chain's CDR3 is CATSRERETQETQYF. The CDR3 bases are TGTGCCACCAGCAGAGAACGGGAGACCCAAGAGACCCAGTACTTC. The chain recombines TRBV15 with TRBJ2-5; D is possibly TRBD2 (6 bases). Trimming left V 0 bases short and J 1 base short, with 9 bases between. The CDR3 spans 15 residues. Per germline, CDR1 LNHNV and CDR2 YYDKDF (reference sequence). Variable domain in full (rest from reference TRBV15 and TRBJ2-5): DAMVIQNPRYQVTQFGKPVTLSCSQTLNHNVMYWYQQKSSQAPKLLFHYYDKDFNNEADTPDNFQSRRPNTSFCFLDIRSPGLGDTAMYLCATSRERETQETQYFGPGTRLLVL.

This rearrangement joins TRBV30 to TRBJ2-6; the D gene could be TRBD1 or TRBD2 (5 bases each). There are 16 residues in the CDR3. With 7 bases removed from V and 0 bases from J, the gap between germline ends came to 16 bases. Germline V lookup: CDR1 GTSNPN, CDR2 SVGIG (reference sequence). CDR3 DNA sequence: TGTGCCTCGAAGCCGGGACCGATCTCTGGGGCCAACGTCCTGACTTTC. Its protein is CASKPGPISGANVLTF.